This T cell receptor beta chain was identified in a study of blood T cell repertoires in COVID-19. Generated by immunoSEQ multiplex PCR, the TCRdb table keeps only in-frame clones and is missing some. The table lists some 180,000 clones, 65% to 80% of them singletons. This clone was counted only a few times. This receptor was obtained from a man aged 50 or older who had recovered from COVID-19. Sequencing was done on a sample of peripheral blood.

CDR3 nucleotides: TGTGCCACCAGTGACCCTACGCCGGGATCGAGCAATCAGCCCCAGCATTTT. Its translation is CATSDPTPGSSNQPQHF. The chain employs TRBV24-1 and TRBJ1-5; D unresolved. The CDR3 is 17 amino acids. Per germline, CDR1 KGHDR and CDR2 SFDVKD. V was trimmed by 4 bases and J by 1 base, leaving 16 bases between them.